This T cell receptor (beta chain) originates from a study of PD-1 blockade in mismatch repair-deficient tumors. Trimming left V 3 bases short and J 5 bases short, with 17 bases between. The CDR3 is 16 residues long. The V gene's germline CDR1 is MNHEY and CDR2 SMNVEV (reference sequence). Some clones are missing from TCRdb's copy, which holds only in-frame ones; the method was immunoSEQ multiplex PCR. This table has roughly 130,000 clones, 85% to 90% appearing once. Sequenced material: peripheral blood, taken 70 to 72 weeks after starting pembrolizumab. V and J are TRBV27 and TRBJ2-1; D is uncertain. The TCR originated in an adult with mismatch repair-deficient cancer. The CDR3 loop reads CASSFLARQKDNEQFF. The CDR3 bases are TGTGCCAGCAGTTTCCTGGCTAGACAAAAAGACAATGAGCAGTTCTTC.